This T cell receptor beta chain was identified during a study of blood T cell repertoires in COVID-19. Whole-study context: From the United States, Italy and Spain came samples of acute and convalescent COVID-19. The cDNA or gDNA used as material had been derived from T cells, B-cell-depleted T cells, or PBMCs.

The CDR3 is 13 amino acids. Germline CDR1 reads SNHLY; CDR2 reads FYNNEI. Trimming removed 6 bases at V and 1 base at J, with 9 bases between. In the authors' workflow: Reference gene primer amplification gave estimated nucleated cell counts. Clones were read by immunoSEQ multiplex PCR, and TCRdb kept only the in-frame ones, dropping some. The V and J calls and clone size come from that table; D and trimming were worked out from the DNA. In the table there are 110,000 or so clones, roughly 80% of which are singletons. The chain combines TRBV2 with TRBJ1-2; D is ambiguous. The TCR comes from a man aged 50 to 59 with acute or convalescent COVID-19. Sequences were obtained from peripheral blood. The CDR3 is CASRVTDNYGYTF. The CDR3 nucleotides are TGTGCCAGCAGGGTAACAGATAACTATGGCTACACCTTC. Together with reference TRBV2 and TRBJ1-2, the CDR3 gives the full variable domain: EPEVTQTPSHQVTQMGQEVILRCVPISNHLYFYWYRQILGQKVEFLVSFYNNEISEKSEIFDDQFSVERPDGSNFTLKIRSTKLEDSAMYFCASRVTDNYGYTFGSGTRLTVV.